These 5 T cell receptor beta chains were sequenced from one sample in a study of shared clonotypes between healthy human individuals. Assay used: immunoSEQ multiplex PCR; TCRdb lists only in-frame clones, some missing. The sample has roughly 660,000 clones, 90% seen once. Sequences were obtained from memory CD8+ T cells from PBMCs. Subset specified: CD45RO+ cells pooled with CCR7-negative TemRA cells. These receptors were collected from a man aged 18 to 29 in good health. Some clones in this sample may be carry-over from other donors' samples.

V and J are TRBV7-9 and TRBJ2-7; a possible D gene is TRBD1 (5 bases). This CDR3 spans 15 amino acids. Trimming shortened V by 5 bases and J by 4 bases, and 18 bases separated the two germline ends. The germline CDR1 and CDR2 sequences are SEHNR and FQNEAQ (reference sequence). CDR3 in DNA: TGTGCCAGCAGCCCAGGGTTCAGGGCGACGTACGAGCAGTACTTC. Translation: CASSPGFRATYEQYF.

V gene TRBV7-9 combines with J gene TRBJ2-7; D is unclear. Trimming stripped 7 bases from V and 8 bases from J, with 18 bases between. The CDR3 is 13 amino acids. Germline V CDR1 and CDR2: SEHNR, FQNEAQ (reference sequence). CDR3 nucleotide sequence: TGTGCCAGCACCCTCCCGGGTGCAGTCCAGCAGTACTTC. It translates to CASTLPGAVQQYF.

The CDR3 is CASSSRDTFYQAFF. Written as DNA, the CDR3 is TGTGCCAGCAGTTCCCGGGACACATTTTACCAAGCTTTCTTT. This chain joins TRBV28 and TRBJ1-1, with a weak D call TRBD1 (6 bases). Germline CDR1 MDHEN, CDR2 SYDVKM. The CDR3 is 14 amino acids. V was shortened by 4 bases and J by 9 bases, with 18 bases between the two germline ends. Complete variable domain (other parts from reference TRBV28 and TRBJ1-1): DVKVTQSSRYLVKRTGEKVFLECVQDMDHENMFWYRQDPGLGLRLIYFSYDVKMKEKGDIPEGYSVSREKKERFSLILESASTNQTSMYLCASSSRDTFYQAFFGQGTRLTVV.

The chain uses TRBV7-9 and TRBJ2-2, with D possibly being TRBD2 (6 bases). CDR3 length: 11 residues. The germline V and J ends were trimmed by 8 bases and 7 bases, with 8 bases remaining between them. Germline V gene data show CDR1 as SEHNR and CDR2 as FQNEAQ (reference sequence). The chain's CDR3 is CASLRGGELFF. CDR3 nucleotides: TGTGCCAGCCTGCGGGGCGGGGAGCTGTTTTTT.

The CDR3 DNA reads TGTGCCAGTAGTATAGGCTCTAGCGGGAGGGGCACCGGGGAGCTGTTTTTT. It encodes CASSIGSSGRGTGELFF. V usage is TRBV19 and J usage is TRBJ2-2; 12 bases agree with TRBD2. The germline gives CDR1 LNHDA, CDR2 SQIVND (reference sequence). The trim removed 1 base at V and 4 bases at J, leaving 4 bases unmatched. This CDR3 region has 17 residues.